This T cell receptor (beta chain) was captured by sequencing in a study of human T cells and chemical hapten exposure. Study context: The study patch tested 0.01% DPC on the upper back and read results at 6 days.

About this clonotype: This could be a read error, since a much larger clone is one nucleotide away.

The time point denotes: patch test 1, 2 weeks after DPC sensitization. Treatment here: therapeutic diphenylcyclopropenone sensitization with weekly scalp DPC. Blood draws preceded each patch test application. Unique molecular identifiers were attached to individual cDNA molecules within the library. Per the original data handling: TCRs per sample had a median of approximately 88,000 and ranged from roughly 20,000 to 690,600. TCRdb reanalysed the RACE reads using MiXCR and keeps one entry per CDR3 protein. These V and J calls originate from TCRdb's pipeline instead of the authors' own analysis. This sample yields 65,000 to 85,000 distinct CDR3 sequences, of which about a tenth are seen a single time; roughly 1.4% belongs to the top ten. This CDR3 has 12 residues. Looked up from germline, CDR1 is DFQATT and CDR2 is SNEGSKA (reference sequence). Unmatched junction bases numbered 1, after V lost 5 bases and J lost 0 bases.

The sequenced sample was whole blood, obtained in connection with sensitization to the hapten diphenylcyclopropenone (DPC). The TCR originated in a woman aged 50 to 65 with alopecia areata. Some clones in this sample may be carry-over from other donors' samples. J is TRBJ2-7 and V is TRBV20-1; 7 bases agree with TRBD1. The CDR3 loop reads CSADRDSYEQYF. CDR3 DNA sequence: TGCAGTGCTGACAGGGACTCCTACGAGCAGTACTTC.